The rows below give T cell receptor beta chains drawn from one sample of a study of blood T cell repertoires in COVID-19. Sequenced by immunoSEQ multiplex PCR; TCRdb stores in-frame clones only, minus some. The sample consists of under 70,000 clones, almost 90% of them appearing once. The sample was peripheral blood. Every receptor here comes from a man in his fifties or sixties with active COVID-19. Both conserved end residues are part of each CDR3. The D gene is left open where the match is weak.

V gene: TRBV6-2/TRBV6-3
J gene: TRBJ1-6
D gene: NA
CDR3 protein: CASSRPGSSPLHF

V gene: TRBV5-1
J gene: TRBJ2-7
D gene: TRBD1
CDR3 protein: CASRSGKGQGTNEQYF

V gene: TRBV5-6
J gene: TRBJ2-1
D gene: TRBD1
CDR3 protein: CASSQSGQGRFSYNEQFF

V gene: TRBV7-6
J gene: TRBJ2-5
D gene: TRBD1
CDR3 protein: CASSLEVRGSGETQYF

V gene: TRBV28
J gene: TRBJ1-1
D gene: TRBD1
CDR3 protein: CASRTTGGMNTEAFF

V gene: TRBV9
J gene: TRBJ2-7
D gene: NA
CDR3 protein: CASSVDSYSYEQYF

V gene: TRBV7-2
J gene: TRBJ2-2
D gene: TRBD1
CDR3 protein: CASSLGQGHTGELFF

V gene: TRBV2
J gene: TRBJ2-3
D gene: NA
CDR3 protein: CASKLATDTQYF

V gene: TRBV23-1
J gene: TRBJ2-7
D gene: NA
CDR3 protein: CASSQGRTAGEQYF

V gene: TRBV24-1
J gene: TRBJ2-1
D gene: TRBD2
CDR3 protein: CATSDFYRGAYNEQFF

V gene: TRBV5-1
J gene: TRBJ2-7
D gene: NA
CDR3 protein: CASSSTGTTYEQYF

V gene: TRBV7-6
J gene: TRBJ2-2
D gene: TRBD1
CDR3 protein: CASSQRDRGNTGELFF

V gene: TRBV7-3
J gene: TRBJ2-5
D gene: TRBD1
CDR3 protein: CASSELGQDQETQYF

V gene: TRBV9
J gene: TRBJ2-2
D gene: NA
CDR3 protein: CASSVSRRADGELFF

V gene: TRBV4-1
J gene: TRBJ1-2
D gene: NA
CDR3 protein: CASTDRTKRGASGGYTF

V gene: TRBV6-5
J gene: TRBJ2-1
D gene: NA
CDR3 protein: CTSGWRPTYNEQFF

V gene: TRBV27
J gene: TRBJ2-4
D gene: NA
CDR3 protein: CASSQGLAKNIQYF

V gene: TRBV11-1
J gene: TRBJ2-1
D gene: NA
CDR3 protein: CASSLRRGTAHNEQFF

V gene: TRBV25-1
J gene: TRBJ2-3
D gene: TRBD1
CDR3 protein: CASSEWDRGTDTQYF

V gene: TRBV7-8
J gene: TRBJ2-1
D gene: TRBD2
CDR3 protein: CASSLALAGWYNEQFF

V gene: TRBV18
J gene: TRBJ2-2
D gene: NA
CDR3 protein: CASSPPRGEVTGELFF

V gene: TRBV27
J gene: TRBJ2-5
D gene: NA
CDR3 protein: CASSLAGETQYF